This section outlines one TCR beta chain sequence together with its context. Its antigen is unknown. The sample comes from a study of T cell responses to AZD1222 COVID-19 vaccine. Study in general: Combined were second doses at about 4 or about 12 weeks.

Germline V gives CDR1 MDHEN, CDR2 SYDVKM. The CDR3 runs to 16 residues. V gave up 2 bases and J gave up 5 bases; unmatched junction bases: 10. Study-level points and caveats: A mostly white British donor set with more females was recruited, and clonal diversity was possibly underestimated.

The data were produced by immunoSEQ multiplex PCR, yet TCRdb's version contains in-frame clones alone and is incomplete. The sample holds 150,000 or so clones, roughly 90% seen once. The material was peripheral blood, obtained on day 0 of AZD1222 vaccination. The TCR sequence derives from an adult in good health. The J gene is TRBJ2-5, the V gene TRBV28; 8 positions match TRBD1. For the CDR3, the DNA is TGTGCCAGCAGTTTAAGGGTCAGGGGGCTCTGGGAGACCCAGTACTTC. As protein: CASSLRVRGLWETQYF.